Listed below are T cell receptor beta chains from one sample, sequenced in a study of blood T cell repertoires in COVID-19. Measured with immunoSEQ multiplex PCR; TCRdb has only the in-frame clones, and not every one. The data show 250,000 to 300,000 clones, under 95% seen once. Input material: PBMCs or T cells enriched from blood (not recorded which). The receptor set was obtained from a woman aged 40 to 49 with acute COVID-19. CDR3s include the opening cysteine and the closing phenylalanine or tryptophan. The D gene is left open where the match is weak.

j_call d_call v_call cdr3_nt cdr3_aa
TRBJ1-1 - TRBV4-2 TGTGCCAGCAGCAGAGAACTGGGGAGCACTGAAGCTTTCTTT CASSRELGSTEAFF
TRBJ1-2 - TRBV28 TGTGCCAGCAGTTTAGGAGGGGGAGGGGACTATGGCTACACCTTC CASSLGGGGDYGYTF
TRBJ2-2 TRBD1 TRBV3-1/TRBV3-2 TGTGCCAGCAGCCCGGGACAGGGGCCGAACACCGGGGAGCTGTTTTTT CASSPGQGPNTGELFF
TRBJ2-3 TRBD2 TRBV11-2 TGTGCCAGCAGCTTAAGCGGGAGGGCCGGAGATACGCAGTATTTT CASSLSGRAGDTQYF
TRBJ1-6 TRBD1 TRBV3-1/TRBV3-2 TGTGCCAGCAGCCAATGGGGACAGGGGGCAAATTCACCCCTCCACTTT CASSQWGQGANSPLHF
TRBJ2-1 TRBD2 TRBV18 TGTGCCAGCTCACTTAGCGGGGCGGATGAGCAGTTCTTC CASSLSGADEQFF
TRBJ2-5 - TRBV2 TGTGCCAGCAGTGAGTTTGGCCCAGAGACCCAGTACTTC CASSEFGPETQYF
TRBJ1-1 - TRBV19 TGTGCCAGTAGTATAGAGACATACTACACTGAAGCTTTCTTT CASSIETYYTEAFF
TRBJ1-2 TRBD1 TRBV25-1 TGTGCCAGCAGGGGACAGGGGGGCGATGGCTACACCTTC CASRGQGGDGYTF
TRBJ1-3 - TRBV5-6 TGTGCCAGCAGCGAGGACAGAATCTCTGGAAACACCATATATTTT CASSEDRISGNTIYF
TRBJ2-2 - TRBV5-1 TGCGCCAGCAGCTTGGCAGACAGACCCACCGGGGAGCTGTTTTTT CASSLADRPTGELFF
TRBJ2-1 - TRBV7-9 TGTGCCAGCAGCTTAACGGGAGCTTACAATGAGCAGTTCTTC CASSLTGAYNEQFF
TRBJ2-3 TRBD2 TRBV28 TGTGCCAGCAGTTTAGATAGGGGGACTAGCGGGGGGCTGGCCCCTAGTTTT CASSLDRGTSGGLAPSF